Shown below are 32 T cell receptor beta chains from a single sample sequenced in a study of metastatic and nonmetastatic thyroid tumors. Thyroid surgery took place with no prior treatment in any patient. TCRdb re-processed the PCR reads through MiXCR. Of roughly 40,000 clones listed, 9.5% to 13% are singletons. The source material was blood. The receptors shown here come from a male donor with papillary thyroid cancer or a benign thyroid nodule (not recorded which). Some clones in this sample may be carry-over from other donors' samples.

This clone appeared many times. A read error is possible here, since a much larger clone lies one base away. V usage is TRBV24-1 and J usage is TRBJ2-1; D is perhaps TRBD1 or TRBD2 (5 bases each). Germline CDR1 is KGHDR and CDR2 is SFDVKD. The CDR3 loop spans 16 amino acids. The CDR3 bases are TGTGCCACCAGTGCTTTGACAGAGGGTTCCTACAATGAGCAGTTCTTC. This translates into CATSALTEGSYNEQFF.

In regard to this clone: This could be a read error, since a much larger clone is one nucleotide away. The chain combines TRBV13 with TRBJ1-1; D might be TRBD1 (6 bases). Germline CDR1 is PRHDT and CDR2 is FYEKMQ (reference sequence). The CDR3 is 19 residues long. V lost 7 bases and J lost 0, with 27 bases in between. CDR3 in DNA: TGTGCCAGCATTCCCAGGCCTGGGACATCCCTTACCATGAACACTGAAGCTTTCTTT. As protein: CASIPRPGTSLTMNTEAFF.

This clone has only a few counts. Germline is not matched at one junction end, which may reflect a read error. V usage is TRBV6-1 and J usage is TRBJ2-1; 11 bases fit TRBD1. The germline V gene has CDR1 MNHNS and CDR2 SASEGT. The CDR3 runs 16 residues. The CDR3 sequence is CSSSRLPGTGGHEQFF. The DNA for the CDR3 is TGTTCCAGCAGTCGCCTACCCGGGACAGGGGGTCATGAGCAGTTCTTC.

This sequence joins TRBV18 and TRBJ2-2; 9 bases map to TRBD1. V lost 1 base to trimming and J lost 9 bases; unmatched junction nucleotides: 12. The CDR3 length is 17 residues. The germline V gene encodes CDR1 KGHSH and CDR2 LQKENI. This chain's CDR3 is CASSPRGQGRGTRELFF. The DNA of the CDR3 is TGTGCCAGCTCACCACGGGGACAGGGAAGAGGAACTCGGGAGCTGTTTTTT.

This clone appeared a few times. This chain links TRBV4-3 with TRBJ2-1; D unresolved. Germline CDR1 LGHNA, CDR2 YSLEER. The germline V and J ends were trimmed by 0 bases and 9 bases, with 9 bases remaining between them. The CDR3 has 13 residues. CDR3 loop: CASSQELIVEQFF. CDR3 nucleotides: TGCGCCAGCAGCCAAGAACTCATTGTTGAGCAGTTCTTC.

V is TRBV5-1 and J is TRBJ2-7; 8 bases match TRBD2. There are 14 residues in the CDR3. Losses at the gene ends were 4 bases for V and 5 bases for J; bases not matched to a gene: 8. Germline CDR1 is SGHRS and CDR2 is YFSETQ. The CDR3 DNA reads as TGCGCCAGCAGCCCACCGGGACTAGGCAACGAGCAGTACTTC. The encoded protein is CASSPPGLGNEQYF.

Of note for this clone: Other nucleotide sequences in the sample specify the same CDR3. This chain connects TRBV20-1 to TRBJ2-7, with D perhaps being TRBD1 or TRBD2 (6 bases each). This CDR3 has 14 amino acids. Trimming pared 6 bases from V and 7 bases from J, leaving 22 bases between. CDR1 and CDR2 from the germline V gene are DFQATT and SNEGSKA (reference sequence). This chain's CDR3 is CSARPVGGSWEQYF. The CDR3, as DNA: TGCAGTGCCCGACCCGTCGGGGGCAGTTGGGAGCAGTACTTC.

This clone appeared many times. The gene calls are TRBV12-3 or TRBV12-4 and TRBJ1-6; D might be TRBD1 (6 bases). V was clipped by 6 bases and J by 5 bases, with 11 bases between them. This CDR3 contains 14 residues. CDR3 nucleotide sequence: TGTGCCAGCAGGCTACAGGGTAATAATTCACCCCTCCACTTT. As protein: CASRLQGNNSPLHF.

This clone was counted ten times or more. The gene calls are TRBV6-1 and TRBJ2-5, with 7 bases aligning to TRBD1. The germline CDR1 and CDR2 sequences are MNHNS and SASEGT. The J segment lost 3 bases and the V segment lost 6 bases, leaving 10 bases of the junction unmatched. The length of the CDR3 is 15 residues. CDR3 nucleotides: TGTGCCAGCAGCAATAACCGGGACAGTGAAGAGACCCAGTACTTC. This gives the protein CASSNNRDSEETQYF.

Turning to this clone: This could be a read error, since a much larger clone is one nucleotide away. The rearrangement joins TRBV15 to TRBJ2-2; 10 bases map to TRBD2. V gave up 6 bases and J gave up 3 bases; unmatched junction bases: 13. Germline V gene data show CDR1 as LNHNV and CDR2 as YYDKDF (reference sequence). The CDR3 has 18 residues. CDR3 in DNA: TGTGCCACCAGGAGGTGTCTAGCGGGAGTACGGGACACCGGGGAGCTGTTTTTT. Residues: CATRRCLAGVRDTGELFF.

This clone showed up many times. The chain carries TRBV11-3 and TRBJ2-2, with 8 positions matching TRBD1. Germline CDR1 is SGHNT and CDR2 is YENEEA. After removal of 4 bases from V and 7 bases from J, the junction contained 5 bases not matched to a gene. This CDR3 is built from 14 residues. The CDR3 DNA follows: TGTGCCAGCAGCTCGACAGGGGCCGGCGGGGAGCTGTTTTTT. As protein: CASSSTGAGGELFF.

This clone came up many times. The chain couples TRBV5-6 to TRBJ2-2, with D possibly being TRBD2 (5 bases). V was cut by 0 bases and J by 7 bases, with 13 bases left in between. Germline lookup yields CDR1 SGHDT and CDR2 YYEEEE. There are 15 residues in the CDR3. CDR3 amino acids: CASSLGGIGNGELFF. The CDR3 coding sequence is TGTGCCAGCAGCTTGGGAGGGATTGGTAACGGGGAGCTGTTTTTT. The full variable domain, with the rest looked up from reference TRBV5-6 and TRBJ2-2, is DAGVTQSPTHLIKTRGQQVTLRCSPKSGHDTVSWYQQALGQGPQFIFQYYEEEERQRGNFPDRFSGHQFPNYSSELNVNALLLGDSALYLCASSLGGIGNGELFFGEGSRLTVL.

This clone was observed at least ten times. A clone one base away is much larger, so this may be a read error. Other DNA sequences in the sample encode the same CDR3. This chain links TRBV6-1 with TRBJ1-1, with D possibly matching TRBD1 (6 bases). Germline lookup yields CDR1 MNHNS and CDR2 SASEGT. The CDR3 totals 15 residues. V gave up 6 bases and J gave up 5 bases, with 19 bases separating them. DNA of the CDR3: TGTGCCAGCAGAGGCAGGGGAGGAGTTGATACTGAAGCTTTCTTT. Its protein product is CASRGRGGVDTEAFF.

In its sample, this clone was seen many times. Just one base apart from a much larger clone, this may be a read error. This rearrangement joins TRBV28 to TRBJ2-2, with D possibly TRBD2 on 7 matching bases. Germline V CDR1 and CDR2: MDHEN, SYDVKM. The length of the CDR3 is 14 residues. CDR3 residues: CASKGGGNTGELLF. CDR3 in DNA: TGTGCCAGCAAGGGGGGGGGGAACACCGGGGAGCTGCTTTTT.

At least ten counts were recorded for this clone. The rearrangement uses TRBV27 and TRBJ2-1; D call uncertain. V was pared by 2 bases and J by 7 bases, with 15 bases between. Germline CDR1 reads MNHEY; CDR2 reads SMNVEV (reference sequence). The CDR3 consists of 15 residues. Here the CDR3 reads CASSLDGPFPNEQFF. The DNA for the CDR3 is TGTGCCAGCAGTTTAGACGGACCGTTTCCTAATGAGCAGTTCTTC.

This clone was seen repeatedly, ten times or more. The chain links TRBV7-8 to TRBJ2-7; D is possibly TRBD1 (7 bases). The CDR3 spans 12 residues. Germline CDR1 and CDR2: SGHVS and FQNEAQ. V dropped 2 bases and J dropped 7 bases, with 9 bases sitting between them. The chain's CDR3 is CASSLSGGEQYF. CDR3 bases: TGTGCCAGCAGCTTATCAGGGGGGGAGCAGTACTTC.

V usage is TRBV4-1 and J usage is TRBJ2-7, with D possibly matching TRBD2 (5 bases). Germline CDR1 and CDR2: MGHRA and YSYEKL. The germline V and J ends were trimmed by 2 bases and 3 bases, with 14 bases remaining between them. This CDR3 region has 15 residues. For the CDR3, the DNA is TGCGCCAGCAGCCAAACTTCCGGGAACCACTACGAGCAGTACTTC. This sequence encodes CASSQTSGNHYEQYF.

This clone was counted many times. The chain is built from TRBV7-2 and TRBJ1-2; D is unresolved. V was pared by 3 bases and J by 0 bases, with 5 bases between. The CDR3 extends over 13 amino acids. The germline CDR1 and CDR2 sequences are SGHTA and FQGNSA. CDR3 loop: CASSFDSNYGYTF. The CDR3 DNA reads as TGTGCCAGCAGCTTTGATTCTAACTATGGCTACACCTTC.

In this sample, this clone turned up many times. V usage is TRBV28 and J usage is TRBJ1-5; tentative D call: TRBD1 (5 bases). CDR1 is MDHEN and CDR2 is SYDVKM in the germline V gene. The germline V and J ends were trimmed by 1 base and 4 bases, with 8 bases remaining between them. This CDR3 is built from 14 residues. The CDR3 is CASSLLGDNQPQHF. The DNA for the CDR3 is TGTGCCAGCAGTTTATTGGGGGATAATCAGCCCCAGCATTTT. Full variable domain (rest looked up from reference TRBV28 and TRBJ1-5): DVKVTQSSRYLVKRTGEKVFLECVQDMDHENMFWYRQDPGLGLRLIYFSYDVKMKEKGDIPEGYSVSREKKERFSLILESASTNQTSMYLCASSLLGDNQPQHFGDGTRLSIL.

At least ten counts were recorded for this clone. Because the CDR3 is missing its conserved closing phenylalanine or tryptophan, this is likely a read error. This CDR3 is also generated by other DNA sequences in the sample. The chain couples TRBV20-1 to TRBJ1-6; D possibly corresponds to TRBD1 (5 bases). The CDR3 totals 15 residues. Germline loops: CDR1 DFQATT, CDR2 SNEGSKA (reference sequence). V was cut by 3 bases and J by 5 bases, with 14 bases left in between. CDR3 loop: CSASQNRGDNSPLHL. In nucleotides, the CDR3 is TGCAGTGCTAGCCAAAACCGGGGCGATAATTCACCCCTCCACCTT.

Concerning this clone: A much larger clonotype is one base distant, so this may be a read error. The chain links TRBV7-3 to TRBJ2-3, with 13 bases identical to TRBD2. Losses at the gene ends were 5 bases for V and 10 bases for J; bases not matched to a gene: 6. The germline CDR1 and CDR2 sequences are SGHTA and FQGTGA. The length of the CDR3 is 14 residues. The CDR3 here is CASSPGTSGDAQYF. The DNA for the CDR3 is TGTGCCAGCAGCCCAGGGACTAGCGGGGATGCGCAGTATTTT. The full variable domain, completed using reference TRBV7-3 and TRBJ2-3, is GAGVSQTPSNKVTEKGKYVELRCDPISGHTALYWYRQSLGQGPEFLIYFQGTGAADDSGLPNDRFFAVRPEGSVSTLKIQRTERGDSAVYLCASSPGTSGDAQYFGPGTRLTVL.

This clone has ten or more counts. The V and J genes are TRBV28 and TRBJ2-6; D remains ambiguous. Germline V CDR1 and CDR2: MDHEN, SYDVKM. The CDR3 has 18 amino acids. Between the trimmed V and J ends, which lost 1 base and 0 bases, there was a span of 13 bases. The CDR3 coding sequence is TGTGCCAGCAGTTTATATAATGATGAGGCCTCTGGGGCCAACGTCCTGACTTTC. Its protein product is CASSLYNDEASGANVLTF.

V and J are TRBV4-1 and TRBJ2-3; TRBD2 aligns across 9 bases. With 2 bases clipped from V and 3 bases from J, the junction kept 12 bases outside the gene matches. The CDR3 spans 18 residues. Looked up from germline, CDR1 is MGHRA and CDR2 is YSYEKL. CDR3 residues: CASSQYWASSGSTDTQYF. CDR3 DNA: TGCGCCAGCAGCCAATACTGGGCAAGTAGCGGGAGTACAGATACGCAGTATTTT.

As regards this clone: Within the sample, other DNA sequences also encode this same CDR3. This chain connects TRBV28 to TRBJ1-1, with D tentatively TRBD1 (6 bases). The germline V and J ends were trimmed by 10 bases and 5 bases, with 23 bases remaining between them. The CDR3 covers 15 residues. From germline, CDR1 is MDHEN and CDR2 SYDVKM. DNA of the CDR3: TGTGCCATAGCGGGGGCGCGGGTCCAGGGAACTGAAGCTTTCTTT. This gives the protein CAIAGARVQGTEAFF.

The table lists this clone with many counts. Other DNA variants within this sample encode the same CDR3. The chain links TRBV10-1 to TRBJ2-5; D may be TRBD1 (6 bases). The length of the CDR3 is 12 residues. Trimming removed 8 bases from V and 2 bases from J, with 9 bases in between. From germline, CDR1 is WNHNN and CDR2 SYGVQD (reference sequence). The CDR3 coding sequence is TGCGCCAGCTCGGACAGTCAAGAGACCCAGTACTTC. This gives the protein CASSDSQETQYF.

As concerns this clone: This may come from a read error, since a much larger clone is one base off. V and J are TRBV4-3 and TRBJ2-4, with D perhaps TRBD2 (5 bases). This CDR3 has 16 residues. Germline V gene sequence: CDR1 LGHNA, CDR2 YSLEER. With 1 base removed from V and 6 bases from J, the gap between germline ends came to 16 bases. CDR3 nucleotides: TGCGCCAGCAGCCAAGTGATAGTGGCCCGGGGAAACATTCAGTACTTC. Translated: CASSQVIVARGNIQYF.

The chain couples TRBV5-1 to TRBJ2-7; D perhaps matches TRBD2 (5 bases). V was cut by 4 bases and J by 5 bases, with 13 bases left in between. Looked up from germline, CDR1 is SGHRS and CDR2 is YFSETQ. CDR3 length: 13 amino acids. CDR3 nucleotides: TGCGCCAGCAGCGTTTCGGGGTTCAACGAGCAGTACTTC. The encoded protein is CASSVSGFNEQYF.

This clone was seen repeatedly, ten times or more. The chain is built from TRBV6-2 or TRBV6-3 and TRBJ2-1, with 12 bases aligning to TRBD2. CDR3 length: 14 amino acids. The germline V gene has CDR1 MNHEY and CDR2 SVGEGT. V shed 2 bases and J 7 bases; nucleotides not matched to a gene: 0. The CDR3 region is CASSYGTSGNEQFF. CDR3 DNA sequence: TGTGCCAGCAGTTACGGGACTAGCGGGAATGAGCAGTTCTTC.

This clone has at least ten counts. This chain joins TRBV4-3 and TRBJ1-4; D is unresolved. The V gene lost 0 bases and the J gene lost 4 bases, with 9 bases spanning the gap. Germline CDR1 reads LGHNA; CDR2 reads YSLEER. This CDR3 is 15 amino acids long. The CDR3 region is CASSQDRAGNEKLFF. The CDR3 DNA reads TGCGCCAGCAGCCAAGATCGGGCAGGTAATGAAAAACTGTTTTTT.

This clone is medium-sized within its sample. The V and J genes are TRBV28 and TRBJ2-7; D perhaps matches TRBD2 (6 bases). This CDR3 contains 14 residues. Germline lookup yields CDR1 MDHEN and CDR2 SYDVKM. The V and J ends lost 5 bases and 6 bases respectively, with 17 bases between them. The CDR3 nucleotides are TGTGCCAGCAGTCCATCGGAGGGCCGGCGCGAGCAGTACTTC. This codes for CASSPSEGRREQYF.

At least ten counts were recorded for this clone. The genes are TRBV10-3 and TRBJ2-7; 9 bases line up with TRBD1. From germline, CDR1 is ENHRY and CDR2 SYGVKD. Losses at the gene ends were 6 bases for V and 5 bases for J; bases not matched to a gene: 2. CDR3 length equals 12 residues. The CDR3 spells CAIRDRGDEQYF. CDR3 DNA sequence: TGTGCCATCAGGGACAGGGGCGACGAGCAGTACTTC.

This clone occurred a few times. The chain uses TRBV27 and TRBJ1-5; no firm D call. V dropped 6 bases and J dropped 2 bases, with 8 bases sitting between them. The CDR3 runs to 13 residues. Germline V lookup: CDR1 MNHEY, CDR2 SMNVEV (reference sequence). CDR3 nucleotide sequence: TGTGCCAGCAGATCGTACGGCAATCAGCCCCAGCATTTT. Encoded protein: CASRSYGNQPQHF.